This record concerns one T cell receptor (beta chain) sequence. This sample is drawn from a study of blood T cell repertoires in COVID-19. The CDR3 is 15 amino acids. The trim removed 1 base at V and 6 bases at J, leaving 6 bases unmatched. Germline V gene data show CDR1 as SGHTA and CDR2 as FQGNSA. Clones were read by immunoSEQ multiplex PCR, and TCRdb kept only the in-frame ones, dropping some. This sample has roughly 60,000 clones, with roughly 87% found just once. The TCR was taken from a human donor with acute or convalescent COVID-19. The donor label of this sample is uncertain. Sequencing input: peripheral blood. The chain combines TRBV7-2 with TRBJ2-3; TRBD2 agrees at 8 bases. The CDR3 DNA is TGTGCCAGCAGCTTAGTGCGGGGGGTCGAGGATACGCAGTATTTT. This encodes CASSLVRGVEDTQYF.